This paragraph covers one TCR beta chain sequence. V gave up 6 bases and J gave up 2 bases, with 8 bases separating them. The germline CDR1 and CDR2 sequences are KGHSH and LQKENI. The CDR3 extends over 14 amino acids. Some clones are missing from TCRdb's copy, which holds only in-frame ones; the method was immunoSEQ multiplex PCR. Here the sample spans some 100,000 clones, around 93% being singletons. The data derive from a study of T cell changes during pregnancy in multiple sclerosis. Sequences were derived from peripheral blood, sampled before pregnancy. This TCR was sampled from a female donor with multiple sclerosis, enrolled in a pregnancy study. The V call is TRBV18, the J call TRBJ2-6, with unresolved D. The CDR3 loop reads CASSPRTGANVLTF. CDR3 DNA sequence: TGTGCCAGCTCGCCCAGAACTGGGGCCAACGTCCTGACTTTC.